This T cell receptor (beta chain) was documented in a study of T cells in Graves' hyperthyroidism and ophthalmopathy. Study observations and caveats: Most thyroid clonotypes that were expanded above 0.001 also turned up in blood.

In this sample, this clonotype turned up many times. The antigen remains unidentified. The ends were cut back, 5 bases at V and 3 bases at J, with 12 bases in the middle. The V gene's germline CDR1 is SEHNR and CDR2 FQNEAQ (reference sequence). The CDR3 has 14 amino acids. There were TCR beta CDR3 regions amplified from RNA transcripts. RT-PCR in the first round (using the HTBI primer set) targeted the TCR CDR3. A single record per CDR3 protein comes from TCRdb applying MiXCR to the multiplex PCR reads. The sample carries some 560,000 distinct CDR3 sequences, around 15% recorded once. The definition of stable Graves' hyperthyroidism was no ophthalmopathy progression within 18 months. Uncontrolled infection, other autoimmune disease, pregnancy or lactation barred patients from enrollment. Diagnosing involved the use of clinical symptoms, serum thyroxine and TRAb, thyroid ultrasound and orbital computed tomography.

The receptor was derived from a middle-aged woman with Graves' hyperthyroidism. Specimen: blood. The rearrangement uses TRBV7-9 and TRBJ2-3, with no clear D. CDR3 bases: TGTGCCAGCAGCCTCATTGCTGGAACAGATACGCAGTATTTT. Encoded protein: CASSLIAGTDTQYF.